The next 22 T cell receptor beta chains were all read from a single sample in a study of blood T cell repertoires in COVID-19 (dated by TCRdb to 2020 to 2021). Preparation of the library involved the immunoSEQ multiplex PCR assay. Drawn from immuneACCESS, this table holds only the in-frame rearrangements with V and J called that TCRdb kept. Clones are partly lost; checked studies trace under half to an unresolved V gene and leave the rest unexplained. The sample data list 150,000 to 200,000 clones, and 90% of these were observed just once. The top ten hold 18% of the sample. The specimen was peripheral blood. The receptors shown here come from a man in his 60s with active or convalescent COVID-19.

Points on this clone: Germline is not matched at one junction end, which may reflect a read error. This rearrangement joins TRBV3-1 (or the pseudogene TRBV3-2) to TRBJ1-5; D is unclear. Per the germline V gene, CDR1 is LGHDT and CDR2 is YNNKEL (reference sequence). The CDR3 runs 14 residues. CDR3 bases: TGTGCCAGCAGCCAAGATATGGTTAATCAGGCCCAGCATTTT. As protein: CASSQDMVNQAQHF.

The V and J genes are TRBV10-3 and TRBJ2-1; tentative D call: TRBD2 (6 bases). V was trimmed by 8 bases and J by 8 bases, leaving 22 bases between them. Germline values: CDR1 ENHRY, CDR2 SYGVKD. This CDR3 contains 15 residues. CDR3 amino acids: CAIALSGVVVHEQFF. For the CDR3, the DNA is TGTGCCATCGCCCTGTCGGGGGTGGTAGTCCATGAGCAGTTCTTC.

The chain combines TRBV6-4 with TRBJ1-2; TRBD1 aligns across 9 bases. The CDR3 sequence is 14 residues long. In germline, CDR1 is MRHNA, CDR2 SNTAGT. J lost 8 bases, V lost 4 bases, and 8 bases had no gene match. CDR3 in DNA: TGTGCCAGCAGTGCGTCACAGGGGGCTCAGGGCTACACCTTC. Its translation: CASSASQGAQGYTF.

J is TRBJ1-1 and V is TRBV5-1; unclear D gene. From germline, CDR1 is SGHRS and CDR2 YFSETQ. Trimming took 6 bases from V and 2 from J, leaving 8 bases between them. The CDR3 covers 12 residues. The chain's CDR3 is CASKEGNTEAFF. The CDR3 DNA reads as TGCGCCAGCAAGGAGGGAAACACTGAAGCTTTCTTT. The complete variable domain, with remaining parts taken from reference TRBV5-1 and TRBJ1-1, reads KAGVTQTPRYLIKTRGQQVTLSCSPISGHRSVSWYQQTPGQGLQFLFEYFSETQRNKGNFPGRFSGRQFSNSRSEMNVSTLELGDSALYLCASKEGNTEAFFGQGTRLTVV.

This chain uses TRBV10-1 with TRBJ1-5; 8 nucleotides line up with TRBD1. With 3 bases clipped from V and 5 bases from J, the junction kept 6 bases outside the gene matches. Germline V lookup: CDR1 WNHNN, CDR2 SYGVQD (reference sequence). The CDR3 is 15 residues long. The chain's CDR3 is CASSEGTGLDQPQHF. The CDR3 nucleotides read TGCGCCAGCAGTGAAGGGACAGGTTTAGATCAGCCCCAGCATTTT.

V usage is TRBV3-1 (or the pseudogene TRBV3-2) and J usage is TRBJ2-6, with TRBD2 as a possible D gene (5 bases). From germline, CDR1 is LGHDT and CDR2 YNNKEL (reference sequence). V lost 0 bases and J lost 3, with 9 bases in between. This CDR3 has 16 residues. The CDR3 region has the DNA TGTGCCAGCAGCCAAGAAATCGGGGTTGGGGCCAACGTCCTGACTTTC. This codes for CASSQEIGVGANVLTF.

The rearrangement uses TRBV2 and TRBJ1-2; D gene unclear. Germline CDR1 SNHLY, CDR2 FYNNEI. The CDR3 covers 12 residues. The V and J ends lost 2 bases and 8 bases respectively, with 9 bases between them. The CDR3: CASSESGMGYTF. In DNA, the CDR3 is TGTGCCAGCAGTGAATCCGGGATGGGCTACACCTTC.

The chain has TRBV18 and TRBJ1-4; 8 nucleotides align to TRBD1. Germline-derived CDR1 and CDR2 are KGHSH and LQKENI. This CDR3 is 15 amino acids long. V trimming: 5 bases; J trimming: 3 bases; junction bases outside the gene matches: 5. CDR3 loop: CASSRQGAANEKLFF. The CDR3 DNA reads TGTGCCAGCTCAAGGCAGGGGGCGGCTAATGAAAAACTGTTTTTT.

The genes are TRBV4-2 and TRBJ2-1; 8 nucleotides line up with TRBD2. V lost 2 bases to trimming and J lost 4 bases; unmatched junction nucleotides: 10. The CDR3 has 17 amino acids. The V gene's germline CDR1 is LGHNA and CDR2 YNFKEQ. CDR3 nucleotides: TGTGCCAGCAGCCAAACAGCGGGAGATTCCCCGTACAATGAGCAGTTCTTC. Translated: CASSQTAGDSPYNEQFF.

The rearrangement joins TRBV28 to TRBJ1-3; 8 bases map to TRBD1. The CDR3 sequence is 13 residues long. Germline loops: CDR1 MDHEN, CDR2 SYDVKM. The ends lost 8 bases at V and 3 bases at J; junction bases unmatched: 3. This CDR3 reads CASEDRDGNTIYF. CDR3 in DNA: TGTGCCAGCGAGGACAGGGATGGAAACACCATATATTTT.

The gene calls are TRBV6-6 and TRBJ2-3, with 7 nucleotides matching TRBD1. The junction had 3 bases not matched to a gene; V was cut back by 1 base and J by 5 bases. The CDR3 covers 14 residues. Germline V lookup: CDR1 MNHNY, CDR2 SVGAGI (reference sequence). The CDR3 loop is CASSYYTGEDTQYF. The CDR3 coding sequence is TGTGCCAGCAGTTACTACACAGGGGAAGATACGCAGTATTTT.

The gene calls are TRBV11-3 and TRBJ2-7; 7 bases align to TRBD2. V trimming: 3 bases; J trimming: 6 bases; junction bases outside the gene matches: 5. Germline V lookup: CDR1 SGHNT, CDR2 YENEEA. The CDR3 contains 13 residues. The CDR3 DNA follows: TGTGCCAGCAGCTTTGGGGGGGGAGGCGAGCAGTACTTC. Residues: CASSFGGGGEQYF.

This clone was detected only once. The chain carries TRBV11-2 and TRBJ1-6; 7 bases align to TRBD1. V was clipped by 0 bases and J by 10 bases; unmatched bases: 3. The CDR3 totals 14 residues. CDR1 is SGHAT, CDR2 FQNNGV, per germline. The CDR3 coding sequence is TGTGCCAGCAGCTTAGATGGGACAGAATCACCCCTCCACTTT. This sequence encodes CASSLDGTESPLHF.

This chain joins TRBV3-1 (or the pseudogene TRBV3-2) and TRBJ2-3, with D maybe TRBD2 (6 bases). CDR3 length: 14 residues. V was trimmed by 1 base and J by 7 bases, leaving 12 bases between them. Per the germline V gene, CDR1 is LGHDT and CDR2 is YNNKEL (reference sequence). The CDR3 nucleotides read TGTGCCAGCAGCCAAGGGGCTAGCGTGAATACGCAGTATTTT. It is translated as CASSQGASVNTQYF.

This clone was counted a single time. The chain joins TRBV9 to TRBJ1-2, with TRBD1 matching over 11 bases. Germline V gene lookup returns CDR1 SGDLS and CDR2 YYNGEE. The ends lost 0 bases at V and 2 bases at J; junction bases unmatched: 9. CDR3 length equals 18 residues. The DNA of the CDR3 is TGTGCCAGCAGCGTAGCTAGGGGACAGGGGGTATCGAACTATGGCTACACCTTC. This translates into CASSVARGQGVSNYGYTF.

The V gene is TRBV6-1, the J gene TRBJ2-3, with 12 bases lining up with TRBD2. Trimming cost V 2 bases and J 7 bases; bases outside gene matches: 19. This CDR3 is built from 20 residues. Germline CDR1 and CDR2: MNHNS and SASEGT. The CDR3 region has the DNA TGTGCCAGCAGTGAATGGGGACTAGCGGGCCAGCCCCCCGGTAGAAATACGCAGTATTTT. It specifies CASSEWGLAGQPPGRNTQYF.

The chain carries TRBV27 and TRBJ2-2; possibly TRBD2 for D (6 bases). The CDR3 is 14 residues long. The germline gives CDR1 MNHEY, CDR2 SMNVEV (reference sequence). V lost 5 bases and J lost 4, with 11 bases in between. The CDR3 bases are TGTGCCAGCAGTCGCCGGGACTTCACCGGGGAGCTGTTTTTT. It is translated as CASSRRDFTGELFF.

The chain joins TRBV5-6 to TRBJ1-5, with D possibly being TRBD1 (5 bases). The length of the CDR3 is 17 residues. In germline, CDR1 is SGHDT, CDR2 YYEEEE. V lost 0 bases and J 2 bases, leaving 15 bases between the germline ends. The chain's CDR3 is CASSLASFGGGNQPQHF. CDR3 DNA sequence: TGTGCCAGCAGCTTGGCCAGTTTCGGGGGGGGCAATCAGCCCCAGCATTTT.

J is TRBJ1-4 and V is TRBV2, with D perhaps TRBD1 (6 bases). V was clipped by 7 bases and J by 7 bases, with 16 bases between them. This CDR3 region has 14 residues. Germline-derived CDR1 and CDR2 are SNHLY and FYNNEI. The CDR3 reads CASTEGTSLEKLFF. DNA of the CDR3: TGTGCCAGCACCGAGGGGACATCCCTTGAAAAACTGTTTTTT.

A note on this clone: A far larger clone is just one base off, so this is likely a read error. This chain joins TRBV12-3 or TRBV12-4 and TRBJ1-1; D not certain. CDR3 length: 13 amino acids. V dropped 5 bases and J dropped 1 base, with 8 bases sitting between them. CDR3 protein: CASSAYRNTEAFF. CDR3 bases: TGTGCCAGCAGTGCCTACAGGAACACTGAAGCTTTCTTT.

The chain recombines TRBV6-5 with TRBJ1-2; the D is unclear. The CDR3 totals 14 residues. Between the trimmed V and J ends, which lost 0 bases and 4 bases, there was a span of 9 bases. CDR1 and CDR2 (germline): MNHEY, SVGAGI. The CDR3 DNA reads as TGTGCCAGCAGTTACTCACGGGAGTCCTATGGCTACACCTTC. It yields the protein CASSYSRESYGYTF.

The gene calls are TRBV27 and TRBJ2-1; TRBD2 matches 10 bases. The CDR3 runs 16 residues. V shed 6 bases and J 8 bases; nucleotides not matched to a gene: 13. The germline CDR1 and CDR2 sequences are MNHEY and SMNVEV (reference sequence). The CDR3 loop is CASRIARTSGRDEQFF. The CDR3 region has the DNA TGTGCCAGCAGGATTGCCCGGACTAGCGGAAGGGATGAGCAGTTCTTC.